This T cell receptor beta chain comes out of a study of T cell responses to AZD1222 COVID-19 vaccine. The CDR3 loop spans 16 amino acids. Germline V gene lookup returns CDR1 SGHDT and CDR2 YYEEEE. V shed 0 bases and J 1 base; nucleotides not matched to a gene: 6. For this clone: As yet, its antigen is unknown.

Sequenced by immunoSEQ multiplex PCR; TCRdb stores in-frame clones only, minus some. The data contain 95,000 or so clones, about 88% of them singletons. Regarding the study as a whole: Within unmutated variant regions lay the reported targets of nearly half of spike-specific TCRs.

The chain combines TRBV5-6 with TRBJ1-1; 7 nucleotides line up with TRBD1. This clonotype originated in an adult in good health. Specimen: peripheral blood, collected on day 0 of AZD1222 vaccination. The CDR3 DNA follows: TGTGCCAGCAGCTTGGCCAGGGGGGGTTGGAACACTGAAGCTTTCTTT. This translates into CASSLARGGWNTEAFF.